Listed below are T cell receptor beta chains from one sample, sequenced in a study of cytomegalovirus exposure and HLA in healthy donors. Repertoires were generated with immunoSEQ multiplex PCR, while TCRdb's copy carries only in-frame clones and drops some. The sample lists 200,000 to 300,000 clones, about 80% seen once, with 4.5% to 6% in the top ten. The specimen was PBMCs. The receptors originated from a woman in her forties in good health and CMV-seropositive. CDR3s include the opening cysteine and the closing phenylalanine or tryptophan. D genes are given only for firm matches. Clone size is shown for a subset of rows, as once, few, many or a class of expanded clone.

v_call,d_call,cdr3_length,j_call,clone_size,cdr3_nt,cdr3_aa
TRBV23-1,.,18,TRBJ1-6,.,TGCGCCAGCAGTCAATATTTCGTATTGGGCCACCATAGTTCACCCCTCCACTTT,CASSQYFVLGHHSSPLHF
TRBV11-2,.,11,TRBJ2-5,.,TGTGCCAGCAGCTTAGGACAGGCCCAGTACTTC,CASSLGQAQYF
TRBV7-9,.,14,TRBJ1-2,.,TGTGCCAGCAGCTTGGAGGGTCTTAGCTATGGCTACACCTTC,CASSLEGLSYGYTF
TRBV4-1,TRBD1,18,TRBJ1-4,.,TGCGCCAGCAGCCTGAGCGGTGCAGGGGGTTCGATTAATGAAAAACTGTTTTTT,CASSLSGAGGSINEKLFF
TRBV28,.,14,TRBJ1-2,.,TGTGCCAGCAGGTCAGGGGAGGGAGACTATGGCTACACCTTC,CASRSGEGDYGYTF
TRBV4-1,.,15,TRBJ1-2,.,TGCGCCAGCAGCCAAGGGACTCGGGCGGGGTATGGCTACACCTTC,CASSQGTRAGYGYTF
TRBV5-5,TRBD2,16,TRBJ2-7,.,TGTGCCAGCAGCCGGGGACAAGCGGGAGGGCCCTACGAGCAGTACTTC,CASSRGQAGGPYEQYF
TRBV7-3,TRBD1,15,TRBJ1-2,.,TGTGCCAGCAGCTCCTCCGACAGGGGGCACTATGGCTACACCTTC,CASSSSDRGHYGYTF
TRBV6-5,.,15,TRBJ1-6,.,TGTGCCAGCAGTTACGGGGGGGTCGTGAATTCACCCCTCCACTTT,CASSYGGVVNSPLHF
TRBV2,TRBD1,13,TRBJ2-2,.,TGTGCCAGCAGTGGCACAGGGGCCGGGGAGCTGTTTTTT,CASSGTGAGELFF
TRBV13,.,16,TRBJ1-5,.,TGTGCCAGCAGCTTAGGTTATGACAGGACCAATCAGCCCCAGCATTTT,CASSLGYDRTNQPQHF
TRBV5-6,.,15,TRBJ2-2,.,TGTGCCAGCAGCTTGGTACAGGCGAACGCCGGGGAGCTGTTTTTT,CASSLVQANAGELFF
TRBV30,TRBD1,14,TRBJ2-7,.,TGTGCCTGGATCAACCGGGACAGGGCCTACGAGCAGTACTTC,CAWINRDRAYEQYF
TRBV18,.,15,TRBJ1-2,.,TGTGCCAGCTCAGGGTCTCCTCAGGGGAGTAATGGCTACACCTTC,CASSGSPQGSNGYTF
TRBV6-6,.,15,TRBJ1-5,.,TGTGCCAGCAGTTCCCGGGGACTGCGAAGTCAGCCCCAGCATTTT,CASSSRGLRSQPQHF
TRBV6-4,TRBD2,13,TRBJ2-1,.,TGTGCCAGCCGGATCTCGGGGGGAGGCGAGCAGTTCTTC,CASRISGGGEQFF
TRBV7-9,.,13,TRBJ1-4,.,TGTGCCAGCAGTCTAGCGGTAAATGAAAAACTGTTTTTT,CASSLAVNEKLFF
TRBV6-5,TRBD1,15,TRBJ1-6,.,TGTGCCAGCAGTTCCTACAGGGGCCAGAATTCACCCCTCCACTTT,CASSSYRGQNSPLHF
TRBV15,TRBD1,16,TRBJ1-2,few,TGTGCCACCAGCAGAGATCAGGGGACAGGGGTAAATGGCTACACCTTC,CATSRDQGTGVNGYTF
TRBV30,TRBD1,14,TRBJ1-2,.,TGTGCCTGGAGTGTACAGGGCAGGGGGCGATTCTACACCTTC,CAWSVQGRGRFYTF
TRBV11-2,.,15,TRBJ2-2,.,TGTGCCAGCAGCTCCGACAGTTCGAACACCGGGGAGCTGTTTTTT,CASSSDSSNTGELFF
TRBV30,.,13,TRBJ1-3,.,TGTGCCTGGGGAGGTAGCTCTGGAAACACCATATATTTT,CAWGGSSGNTIYF
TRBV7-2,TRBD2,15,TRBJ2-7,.,TGTGCCAGCAGCTTAGCTGGGGGGGGGACCTACGAGCAGTACTTC,CASSLAGGGTYEQYF
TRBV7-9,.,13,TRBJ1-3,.,TGTGCCAGCAGCTTAGATAAAGGAAACACCATATATTTT,CASSLDKGNTIYF
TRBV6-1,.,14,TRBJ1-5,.,TGTGCCAGCATCAATGAGGGATTCAATCAGCCCCAGCATTTT,CASINEGFNQPQHF
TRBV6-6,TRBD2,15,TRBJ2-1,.,TGTGCCAGCACCCAAGGAACTAGCGGGAGAAATGAGCAGTTCTTC,CASTQGTSGRNEQFF
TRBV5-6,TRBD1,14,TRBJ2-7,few,TGTGCCAGCAGCGGCGGGACAGGAGCCTACGAGCAGTACTTC,CASSGGTGAYEQYF
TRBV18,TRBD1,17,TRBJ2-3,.,TGTGCCAGCTCCCCCCGACAGGGAGAAACTGGAACAGATACGCAGTATTTT,CASSPRQGETGTDTQYF
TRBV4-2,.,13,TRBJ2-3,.,TGTGCCAGCAGCACCAAGGGGGATAGCGCGCAGTATTTT,CASSTKGDSAQYF
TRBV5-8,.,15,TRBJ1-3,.,TGTGCCAGCAGCTTGAAAGGGGAATCTGGAAACACCATATATTTT,CASSLKGESGNTIYF
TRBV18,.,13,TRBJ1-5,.,TGTGCCAGCTCACCACGTGAGAATCAGCCCCAGCATTTT,CASSPRENQPQHF
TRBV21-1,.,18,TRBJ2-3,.,TGTGCCAGCAGCAAGGGGGGGGCCTTTCCCTCTAGCACAGATACGCAGTATTTT,CASSKGGAFPSSTDTQYF
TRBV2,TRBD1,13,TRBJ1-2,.,TGTGCCAGCATCTTGACAGGGGTTGGTGGCTACACCTTC,CASILTGVGGYTF
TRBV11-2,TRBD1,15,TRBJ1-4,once,TGTGCCAGCAGCTTGGGGACAGGACCTCTTGAAAAACTGTTTTTT,CASSLGTGPLEKLFF
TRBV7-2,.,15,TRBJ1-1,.,TGTGCCAGCAGCTCTCGGACACTGATGAACACTGAAGCTTTCTTT,CASSSRTLMNTEAFF
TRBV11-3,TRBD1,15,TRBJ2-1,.,TGTGCCAGCAGCTCACGGACAGGCGGCTACAATGAGCAGTTCTTC,CASSSRTGGYNEQFF
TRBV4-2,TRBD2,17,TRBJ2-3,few,TGTGCCAGCAGCCCGGGGACTAGCGGGGGGGCCACAGATACGCAGTATTTT,CASSPGTSGGATDTQYF
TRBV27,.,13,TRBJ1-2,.,TGTGCCAGCAGTTTCCGAGGAACATATGGCTACACCTTC,CASSFRGTYGYTF
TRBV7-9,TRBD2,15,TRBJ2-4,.,TGTGCCAGCCTTCCCGGCGGGGAGGGCAAAAACATTCAGTACTTC,CASLPGGEGKNIQYF
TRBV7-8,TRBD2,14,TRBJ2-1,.,TGTGCCAGCAGCTTGGGACTAGCGGGGGCTCAGCAGTTCTTC,CASSLGLAGAQQFF
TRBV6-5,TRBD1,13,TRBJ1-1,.,TGTGCCAGCAACCGACAGGGAGGTTCAGAAGCTTTCTTT,CASNRQGGSEAFF
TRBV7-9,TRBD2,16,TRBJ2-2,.,TGTTCCAGCAGCCCCCGCGGGAGTCGGGGCGCCGGGGAGCTGTTTTTT,CSSSPRGSRGAGELFF
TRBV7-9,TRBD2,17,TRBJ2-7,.,TGTGCCAGCAGCTCTTTCACGGGACTAGCGGGATTCTACGAGCAGTACTTC,CASSSFTGLAGFYEQYF
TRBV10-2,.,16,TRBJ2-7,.,TGCGCCAGCAGTGACCTGGAGGGGCGGGGAACCTACGAGCAGTACTTC,CASSDLEGRGTYEQYF
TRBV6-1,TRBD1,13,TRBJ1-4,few,TGTGCCAGCACCGTTGACAGGGGTGAAAAACTGTTTTTT,CASTVDRGEKLFF
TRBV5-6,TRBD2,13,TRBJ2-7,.,TGTGCCAGCAGCTACACCCTAGCGGAGGAGCAGTACTTC,CASSYTLAEEQYF
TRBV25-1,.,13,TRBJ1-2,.,TGTGCCAGCAGTGAGGCAGGGGCGGGCGGCTACACCTTC,CASSEAGAGGYTF
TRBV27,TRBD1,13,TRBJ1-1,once,TGTGCCAGCAGTTACGAACAGGGGGCGCGGGCTTTCTTT,CASSYEQGARAFF
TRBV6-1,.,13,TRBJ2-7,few,TGTGCCAGCAGTGAACAGGGGGGCTACGAGCAGTACTTC,CASSEQGGYEQYF
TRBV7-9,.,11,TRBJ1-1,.,TGTTCCAGCAGCCGGCAGGCTGAAGCTTTCTTT,CSSSRQAEAFF
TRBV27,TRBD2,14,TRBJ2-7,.,TGTGCCAGCAGTTTAAGCGGGACCCACTACGAGCAGTACTTC,CASSLSGTHYEQYF